This T cell receptor (beta chain) is drawn from a study of blood T cell repertoires in COVID-19. There are 12 residues in the CDR3. In its sample, this clone was seen once. Generated by immunoSEQ multiplex PCR, the TCRdb table keeps only in-frame clones and is missing some. The data show about 74,000 clones, about four fifths seen once. The receptor was isolated from a human donor in a cohort sampled during active COVID-19. The sample was peripheral blood. This chain links TRBV21-1 with TRBJ1-1; the listed D gene, TRBD1, was not tested against the DNA. TRBV21-1 is classified as a pseudogene. The CDR3 loop reads CASTGGHTEAFF. The CDR3 region has the DNA TGTGCCAGCACAGGGGGGCACACTGAAGCTTTCTTT.